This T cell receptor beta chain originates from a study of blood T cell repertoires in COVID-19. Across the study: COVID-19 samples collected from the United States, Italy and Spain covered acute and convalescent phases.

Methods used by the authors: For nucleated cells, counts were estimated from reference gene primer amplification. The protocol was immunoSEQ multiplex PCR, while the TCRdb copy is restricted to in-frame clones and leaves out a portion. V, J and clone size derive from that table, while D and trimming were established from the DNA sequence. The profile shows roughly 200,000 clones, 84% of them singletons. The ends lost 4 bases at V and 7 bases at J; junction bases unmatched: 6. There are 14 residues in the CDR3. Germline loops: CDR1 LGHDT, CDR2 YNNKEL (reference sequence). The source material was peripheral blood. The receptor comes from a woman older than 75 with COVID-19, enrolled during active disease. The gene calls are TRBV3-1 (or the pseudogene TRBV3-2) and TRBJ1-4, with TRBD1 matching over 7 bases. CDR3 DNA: TGTGCCAGCAGCCTGAGGGGGCTCAGTGAAAAACTGTTTTTT. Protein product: CASSLRGLSEKLFF.